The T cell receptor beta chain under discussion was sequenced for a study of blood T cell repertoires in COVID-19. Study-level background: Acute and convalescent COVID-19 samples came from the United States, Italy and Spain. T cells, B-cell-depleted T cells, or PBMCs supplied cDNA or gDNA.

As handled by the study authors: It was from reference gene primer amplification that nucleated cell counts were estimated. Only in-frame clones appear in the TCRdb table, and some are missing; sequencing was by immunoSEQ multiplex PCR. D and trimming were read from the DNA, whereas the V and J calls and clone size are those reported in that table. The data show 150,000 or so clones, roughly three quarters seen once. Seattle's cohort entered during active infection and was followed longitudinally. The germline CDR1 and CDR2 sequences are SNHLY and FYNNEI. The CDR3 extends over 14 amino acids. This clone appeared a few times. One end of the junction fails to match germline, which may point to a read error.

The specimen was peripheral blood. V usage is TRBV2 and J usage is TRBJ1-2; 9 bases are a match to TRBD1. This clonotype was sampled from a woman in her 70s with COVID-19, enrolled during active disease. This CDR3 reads CASSEDRGTYGYTF. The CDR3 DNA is TGTGCCAGCAGCGAAGACAGGGGGACGTATGGCTACACCTTC. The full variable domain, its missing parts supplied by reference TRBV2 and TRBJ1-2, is EPEVTQTPSHQVTQMGQEVILRCVPISNHLYFYWYRQILGQKVEFLVSFYNNEISEKSEIFDDQFSVERPDGSNFTLKIRSTKLEDSAMYFCASSEDRGTYGYTFGSGTRLTVV.